This TCR beta chain was identified during a study of cytomegalovirus exposure and HLA in healthy donors (TCRdb year 2017). At the level of the whole study: According to an earlier analysis of around 600 of the donors, some 180 million T cells yielded roughly 100 million unique TCR beta sequences and around 300 Gb of sequence data. An early release covering more than 500 HLA-typed donors comprised 300 to 350 gigabases of sequencing data and roughly 86 million unique TCR sequences. Of the 350 to 450 genotyped donors, 65% to 90% fell in the genetic ancestry cluster associated with self-reported Caucasian donors. The study aimed to test whether signatures of past pathogen exposure could be identified by cataloging public T cell receptors. The study used immunosequencing to profile the T cell repertoires of around 600 subjects and linked those repertoires to cytomegalovirus serostatus. In addition to the first cohort of approximately 670 subjects, a separate validation cohort of 130 or so different subjects was used. The study combined high-throughput TCR immunosequencing, statistical association of individual TCRs with disease status, and machine learning to predict cytomegalovirus infection status. A later analysis re-examined previously published TCR beta repertoires from around 670 donors and added high-resolution HLA genotyping to investigate patterns of TCR occurrence. In the later analysis, no new phenotypic data were used to find candidate immune exposures; instead, reliance was placed on TCR beta sequences and their occurrence across donors. To decide whether each TCR beta V gene segment behaved as functional or pseudogenic, an earlier analysis of some 600 of the donors relied on high-throughput TCR beta sequencing. Donor age, sex, ethnicity and CMV serostatus were compiled alongside the repertoire data. A later genetic analysis used genome-wide SNP genotypes for about 60% of the roughly 670 donors, treating that subset as a discovery cohort. All discovery cohort repertoires had been generated on a single sequencing platform. Both class I and class II loci were covered by HLA typing, at four-digit resolution. Typing coverage varied by locus: roughly 629-640 donors for A, B, C, DRB1 and DQB1; roughly 510 for DQA1; approximately 570 for DPA1; roughly 470 for DPB1. Roughly five DR-DQ haplotypes were treated as single units for association and clustering because of strong linkage in the cohort. Among under 450 genotyped donors of the cohort, an average of around 240,000 unique TCR beta nucleotide sequences were sequenced per donor, approximately 20% of them non-productive.

The library relied on the immunoSEQ multiplex PCR assay. A mixture of 60 forward primers for TCR Vbeta segments and 13 reverse primers for TCR Jbeta segments was used in the multiplex PCR. A multiplex PCR assay on genomic DNA amplified the CDR3 region of rearranged TCR beta genes. On the Illumina HiSeq System, the amplified TCR beta libraries were sequenced as 87-base-pair reads. Per the original workflow: Across the 670 or so repertoires, a later analysis counted some 80 million unique TCR beta chains, 8.5 million to 12 million of which were shared by at least two donors. Raw reads were error-corrected and collapsed into unique sequences with a nearest-neighbor algorithm that merged closely related sequences to remove PCR and sequencing errors. CDR3 sequences were aligned to IMGT reference sequences to assign V, D and J gene segments. Each retained sequence needed at least a six-nucleotide match to both a V gene segment and a J gene segment. Rearrangements were classified as productive when the CDR3 lacked stop codons and remained in frame with V and J, and all other rearrangements were classified as non-productive. Following IMGT convention, CDR3 was defined as the stretch from the second conserved V-encoded cysteine up to the conserved J-encoded phenylalanine. In an earlier analysis of more than 550 of the donors, sequences lacking an unambiguous match to a single V gene segment were excluded. An earlier analysis of approximately 590 of the donors classified V segments as functional when productive rearrangements were above 56.7% and as segregating when the standard deviation between donors was above 5%. A statistical classification framework was built for diagnosing cytomegalovirus status from the catalog of TCR beta chain sequences. In a later analysis, TCR nucleotide sequences were compared against IMGT/GENE-DB human TR gene sequences so that V and J genes could be assigned. The TCRdist pipeline was used in a later analysis to assign CDR3 sequences and most-parsimonious VDJ recombination scenarios. In a later analysis, each TCR beta chain was defined by its CDR3 amino acid sequence together with its V-gene family, and reads without a unique V-gene family were excluded. A later analysis removed roughly 590 highly shared, low-generation-probability nucleotide sequences to deal with suspected cross-contamination and a sequencing artifact. In a later analysis, a clonal expansion index for each public chain was calculated from normalized within-repertoire ranks of inferred template counts. In a later analysis, generation probabilities were computed with a VDJ recombination model fitted to out-of-frame rearrangements, and the resulting probabilities were checked against IGoR. A later analysis scored TCR-TCR, TCR-HLA and TCR-CMV co-occurrence with hypergeometric tests, applying a repertoire-size bias correction to TCR pairs. A later analysis estimated false discovery rates by permuting HLA or CMV assignments 20 times. In a later analysis, co-occurring TCRs were grouped with DBSCAN, and TCRdist sequence similarity was added when clustering was performed within HLA-allele-positive subsets. Repertoires with fewer than 30,000 or more than 120,000 public chains, plus five repertoires with anomalous nucleotide sharing, were excluded from co-occurrence clustering. Imported from immuneACCESS, the table was reduced by TCRdb to in-frame sequences with V and J called. These copies leave out some clones; in studies compared against another copy, an unresolved V gene accounts for under half, and the cause of the remainder is not known. That table is the source of V, J and clone size, and D and trimming were worked out from the DNA. The sample records around 300,000 clones, 80% to 90% of which are singletons. The ten largest clones add up to 2% to 3% of the sample.

Inclusive of the bounding cysteine and phenylalanine, the CDR3 is 17 residues long. CDR3 DNA is the only sequence kept; it has 51 bases, read in frame from the first base. V and J are trimmed by 5 bases and 0 bases, and the gene matches miss 12 bases of the junction. CDR1 SEHNR and CDR2 FQNEAQ were looked up in the germline V gene (reference sequence). Note on this clone: Its antigen has not been determined. Base qualities were left out, and no much larger clone turns up one base away.

Here is what the overall study found, with its caveats: Presence/absence analyses assumed roughly uniform sequencing depth across donors, an assumption that may not hold. In a later genetic analysis, a missense DCLRE1C variant was associated with V-gene and J-gene trimming of TCR beta chains, and the association was replicated in an independent cohort. It was suggested by the authors that the approach could potentially be generalized to other disease states and immunological phenotypes. In a later analysis, the rate of TCR association differed among HLA loci, with DRB1 alleles having the most associated TCRs and HLA-C alleles having the fewest. CMV serostatus was the only immune exposure information available for the cohort. Most CMV-associated TCR beta chains appeared to be HLA-restricted in a later analysis, and the HLA associations seemed to be driven largely by CMV exposure. Because some donors lacked HLA typing at each locus, the association tests relied only on the typed subset. Correlated functional status among segregating V segments might be attributable to linkage disequilibrium, but an unknown experimental factor could not be ruled out. Specific HLA alleles were associated with 15,000 to 20,000 TCR beta sequences at a false discovery rate of 0.05 in a later analysis. When HLA alleles, especially DR and DQ, strongly co-occurred, TCR associations were difficult to assign to individual alleles. In a later analysis, HLA-associated TCR beta chains were found to be more clonally expanded and to have lower generation probabilities than equally common non-associated chains. A later analysis reported that several top co-occurrence clusters appeared linked to parvovirus B19, influenza, CMV and Epstein-Barr virus. Some IMGT-functional V segments, including TRBV6-2 and TRBV6-3, could not be told apart with the 87-base-pair reads, so those segments were excluded. A total of around 150 TCR beta chains were listed by the study as associated with cytomegalovirus. In vitro tests confirmed that a few of the cytomegalovirus-associated TCR beta chains recognize cytomegalovirus antigens. The earlier analysis of fewer than 750 of the donors excluded roughly 16 rarely observed V segments, including chromosome 9 orphons, because counts were too low. This cohort had only TCR beta chains sequenced, and the lack of alpha or paired-chain data limited which features could be detected. In an earlier analysis of fewer than 750 of the donors, most TCR beta V segments were observed in productive rearrangements about 87% or about 30% of the time, broadly matching IMGT annotations. Most TCR sequences were observed very rarely across donors, whereas some public TCRs were present in many individuals. A further reported finding was that TCR beta sequences accurately predicted the HLA-A and HLA-B alleles for most subjects in the first cohort. In both the original and validation cohorts, the classifier was reported to diagnose cytomegalovirus status with high specificity and sensitivity. Compared with the approximately 670-donor mean, donors in an Asian-associated ancestry cluster had fewer N-insertions in productive TCRs, according to a later genetic analysis. The sequencing pipeline was judged likely to have produced a cluster of highly shared sequence variants as a technical artifact.

The cohort was made up of hundreds of healthy bone marrow donors. At the time of sampling, every cohort member was nominally healthy, though immune exposures that went unrecorded were likely present. The donor was CMV seronegative and belonged to the group of several hundred seronegative cohort members. A peripheral blood sample was provided by each donor, and peripheral blood mononuclear cells were used for TCR beta sequencing. Genomic DNA extraction from the blood cell samples was performed with the Qiagen DNeasy Blood Extraction Kit. The chain joins TRBV7-9 to TRBJ1-2; 7 bases in the junction line up with TRBD1. The clonotype comes from a woman aged 18-30 years in good health and CMV-seronegative. The sample comprised PBMCs. At the DNA level, the sequence is TGTGCCAGCAGCGTCCGGGGACAGCCTATCTCTAACTATGGCTACACCTTC. This is translated as CASSVRGQPISNYGYTF.